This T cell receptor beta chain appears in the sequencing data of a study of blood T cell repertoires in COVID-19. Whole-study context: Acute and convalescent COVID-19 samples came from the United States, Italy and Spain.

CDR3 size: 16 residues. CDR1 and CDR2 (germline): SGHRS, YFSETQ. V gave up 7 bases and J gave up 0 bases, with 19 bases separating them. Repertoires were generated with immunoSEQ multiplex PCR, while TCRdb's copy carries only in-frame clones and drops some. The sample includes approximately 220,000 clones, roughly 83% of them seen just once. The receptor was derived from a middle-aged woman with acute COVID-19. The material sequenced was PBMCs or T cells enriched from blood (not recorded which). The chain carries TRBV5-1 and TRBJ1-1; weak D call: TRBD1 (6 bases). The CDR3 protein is CASFAEGRGMNTEAFF. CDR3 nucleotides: TGCGCCAGCTTCGCGGAGGGGAGGGGGATGAACACTGAAGCTTTCTTT.